The sequence of this T cell receptor beta chain was determined in a study of T cell repertoires in cytomegalovirus infection. Study-level information: Both recently identified HLA-C-restricted and well-studied HLA-B-restricted CMV epitopes were used in the study. The public TCR beta signatures pointed to both CMV infection and matching HLA type. General study findings and limits: Summed public TCR beta family frequency identified CMV carriers bearing the relevant HLA. What dominated the ex vivo response were HLA-C-restricted CMV-specific TCR beta clonotypes.

V dropped 2 bases and J dropped 2; count of bases not matched to a gene: 1. This CDR3 region has 16 residues. Looked up from germline, CDR1 is SGHDN and CDR2 is FVKESK. This clonotype has a handful of counts. Its target is not known. Using its own MiXCR run on the reads, TCRdb lists one record per CDR3 protein. The data contain fewer than 1,000,000 distinct CDR3 sequences, 30% to 40% of them singletons. This TCR was sampled from a human donor in good health (CMV status not recorded). Some clones in this sample may be carry-over from other donors' samples. Sequencing used cultured CD8+ T cells from PBMCs, obtained from culture after CMV antigen stimulation. The rearrangement joins TRBV14 to TRBJ2-5; 14 positions agree with TRBD2. Here the CDR3 DNA reads TGTGCCAGCAGCCAAAGGACTAGCGGGGGGCAAGAGACCCAGTACTTC. This gives the protein CASSQRTSGGQETQYF.